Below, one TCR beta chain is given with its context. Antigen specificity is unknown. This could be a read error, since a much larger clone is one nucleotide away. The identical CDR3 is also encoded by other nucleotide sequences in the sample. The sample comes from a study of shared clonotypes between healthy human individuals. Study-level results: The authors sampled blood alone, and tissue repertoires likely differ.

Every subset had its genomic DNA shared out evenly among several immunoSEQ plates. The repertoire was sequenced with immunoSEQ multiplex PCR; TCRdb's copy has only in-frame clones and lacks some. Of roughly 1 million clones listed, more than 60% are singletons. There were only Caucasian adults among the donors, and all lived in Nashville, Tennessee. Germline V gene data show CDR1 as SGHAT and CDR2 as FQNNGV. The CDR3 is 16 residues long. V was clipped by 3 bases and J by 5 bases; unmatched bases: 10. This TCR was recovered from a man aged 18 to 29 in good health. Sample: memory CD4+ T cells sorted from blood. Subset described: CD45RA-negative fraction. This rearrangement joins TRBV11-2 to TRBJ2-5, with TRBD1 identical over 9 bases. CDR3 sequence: CASSFDLGQGQETQYF. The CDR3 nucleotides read TGTGCCAGCAGCTTCGACTTGGGACAGGGACAGGAGACCCAGTACTTC.